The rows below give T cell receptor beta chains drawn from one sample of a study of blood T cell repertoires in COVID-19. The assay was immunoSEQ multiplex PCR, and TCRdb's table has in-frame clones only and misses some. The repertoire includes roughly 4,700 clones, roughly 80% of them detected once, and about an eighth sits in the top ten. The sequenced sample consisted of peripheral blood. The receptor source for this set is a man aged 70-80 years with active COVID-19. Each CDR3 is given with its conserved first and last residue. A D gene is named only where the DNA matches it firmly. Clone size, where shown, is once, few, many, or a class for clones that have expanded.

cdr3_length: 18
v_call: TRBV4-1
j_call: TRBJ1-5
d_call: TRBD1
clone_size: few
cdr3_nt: TGCGCCAGCAGCCAAGAAGGGGCAGGGGGATCCCCCAATCAGCCCCAGCATTTT
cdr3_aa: CASSQEGAGGSPNQPQHF

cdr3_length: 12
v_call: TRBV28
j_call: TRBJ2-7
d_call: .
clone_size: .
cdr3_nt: TGTGCCAGCAGTCCCCCCGGGGACGAGCAGTACTTC
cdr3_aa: CASSPPGDEQYF

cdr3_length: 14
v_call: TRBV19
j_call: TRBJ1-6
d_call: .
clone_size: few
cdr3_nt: TGTGCCAGTAGTATCCAACAGGTTGATTCACCCCTCCACTTT
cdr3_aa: CASSIQQVDSPLHF

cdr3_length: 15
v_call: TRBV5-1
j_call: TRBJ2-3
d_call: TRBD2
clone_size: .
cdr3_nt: TGCGCCAGCAGCTCGCCTAGCGGCGGCACAGATACGCAGTATTTT
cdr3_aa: CASSSPSGGTDTQYF

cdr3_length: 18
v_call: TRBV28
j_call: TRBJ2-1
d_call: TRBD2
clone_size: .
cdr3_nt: TGTGCCAGCAGTTCGCTAGCGGGGGGCTTGAGCTCCTACAATGAGCAGTTCTTC
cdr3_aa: CASSSLAGGLSSYNEQFF

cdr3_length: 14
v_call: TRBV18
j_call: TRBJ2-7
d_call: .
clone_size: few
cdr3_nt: TGTGCCAGCTCACCAACTCACAGTAACTACGAGCAGTACTTC
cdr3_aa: CASSPTHSNYEQYF

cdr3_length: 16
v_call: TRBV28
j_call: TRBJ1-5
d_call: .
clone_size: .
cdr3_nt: TGTGCCAGCAGTCAGGCAGGGGCGAAGGGTCAACAGCCCCAGCATTTT
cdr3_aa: CASSQAGAKGQQPQHF

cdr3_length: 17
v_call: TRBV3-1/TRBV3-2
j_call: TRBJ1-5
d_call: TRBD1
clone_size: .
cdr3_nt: TGTGCCAGCAGCCAGGGCCTAGGGACAGGGTACATTCAGCCCCAGCATTTT
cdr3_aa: CASSQGLGTGYIQPQHF

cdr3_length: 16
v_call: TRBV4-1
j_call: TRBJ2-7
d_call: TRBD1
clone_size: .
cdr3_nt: TGCGCCAGCAGCAAGCAACCGGGACAGGGCATCCACGAGCAGTACTTC
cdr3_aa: CASSKQPGQGIHEQYF

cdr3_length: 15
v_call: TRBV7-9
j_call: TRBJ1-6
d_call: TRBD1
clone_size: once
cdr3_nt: TGTGCCAGCAGCTCCACCGACAGGGCGGATTCACCCCTCCACTTT
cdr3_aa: CASSSTDRADSPLHF

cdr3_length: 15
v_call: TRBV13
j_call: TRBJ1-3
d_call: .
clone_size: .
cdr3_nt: TGTGCCAGCAGCTTGGACATCTTGGCAGGAAACACCATATATTTT
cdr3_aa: CASSLDILAGNTIYF

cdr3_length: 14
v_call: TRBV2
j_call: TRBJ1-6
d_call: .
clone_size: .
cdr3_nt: TGTGCCAGCAGGGGGGGTGTGTCGAATTCACCCCTCCACTTT
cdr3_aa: CASRGGVSNSPLHF

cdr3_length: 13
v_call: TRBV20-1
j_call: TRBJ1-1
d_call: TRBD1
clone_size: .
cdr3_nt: TGCAGTGCTAGTGCAGGGGGGTACACTGAAGCTTTCTTT
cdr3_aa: CSASAGGYTEAFF

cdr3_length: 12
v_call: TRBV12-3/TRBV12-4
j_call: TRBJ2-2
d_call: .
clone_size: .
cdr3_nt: TGTGCCAGCATGGCAAGTCCCGGGGAGCTGTTTTTT
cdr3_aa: CASMASPGELFF

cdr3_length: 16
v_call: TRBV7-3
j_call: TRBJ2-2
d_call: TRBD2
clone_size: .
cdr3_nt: TGTGCCAGCAGCTTAAGCAGCGGGGAGAACACCGGGGAGCTGTTTTTT
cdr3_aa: CASSLSSGENTGELFF

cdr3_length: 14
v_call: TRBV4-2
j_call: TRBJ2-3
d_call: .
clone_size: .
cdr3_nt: TGTGCCAGCAGCCAAGATCCGGGCACAGATACGCAGTATTTT
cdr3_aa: CASSQDPGTDTQYF

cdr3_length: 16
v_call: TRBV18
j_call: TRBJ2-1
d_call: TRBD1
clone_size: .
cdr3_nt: TGTGCCAGCTCACCAATCAGAGGGACAGAAAACAATGAGCAGTTCTTC
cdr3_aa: CASSPIRGTENNEQFF

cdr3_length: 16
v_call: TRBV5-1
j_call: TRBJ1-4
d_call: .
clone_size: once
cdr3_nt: TGCGCCAGCAGCTTCCTTGGCCGAGGAACTAATGAAAAACTGTTTTTT
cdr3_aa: CASSFLGRGTNEKLFF

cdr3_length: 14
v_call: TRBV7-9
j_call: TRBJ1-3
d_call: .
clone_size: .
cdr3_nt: TGTGCCAGCAGCTTTCTCACTCGGGGAAACACCATATATTTT
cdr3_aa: CASSFLTRGNTIYF

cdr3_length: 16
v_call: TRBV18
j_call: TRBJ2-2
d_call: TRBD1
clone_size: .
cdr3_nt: TGTGCCAGCTCACCGCCGGGACAGGGGAACACCGGGGAGCTGTTTTTT
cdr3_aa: CASSPPGQGNTGELFF

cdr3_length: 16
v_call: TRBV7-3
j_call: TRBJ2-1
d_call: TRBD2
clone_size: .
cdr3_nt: TGTGCCAGCAGCCAACTAGCGGCGAGCATCAACAATGAGCAGTTCTTC
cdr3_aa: CASSQLAASINNEQFF

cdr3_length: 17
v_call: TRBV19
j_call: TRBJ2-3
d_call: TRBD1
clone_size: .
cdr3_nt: TGTGCCAGTAGTGCCAACCGACAGGGTGCAAGTACAGATACGCAGTATTTT
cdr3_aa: CASSANRQGASTDTQYF

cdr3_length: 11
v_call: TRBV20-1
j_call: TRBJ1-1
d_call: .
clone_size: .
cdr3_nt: TGCAGTGCTCCCCGAGGGACTGAAGCTTTCTTT
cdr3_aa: CSAPRGTEAFF

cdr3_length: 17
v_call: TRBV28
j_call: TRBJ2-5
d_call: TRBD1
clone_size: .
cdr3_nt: TGTGCCAGCAGTTTATTTCTCGGGACTGACAGGGGAGAGACCCAGTACTTC
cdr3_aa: CASSLFLGTDRGETQYF

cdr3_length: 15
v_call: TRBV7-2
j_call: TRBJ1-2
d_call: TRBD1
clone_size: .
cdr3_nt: TGTGCCAGCAGCCCAGGGACAGCGATTGTGAATGGCTACACCTTC
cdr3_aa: CASSPGTAIVNGYTF

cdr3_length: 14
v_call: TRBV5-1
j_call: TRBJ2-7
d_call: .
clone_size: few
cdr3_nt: TGCGCCAGCAGCTACCCCAGGGAAGGCTACGAGCAGTACTTC
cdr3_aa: CASSYPREGYEQYF

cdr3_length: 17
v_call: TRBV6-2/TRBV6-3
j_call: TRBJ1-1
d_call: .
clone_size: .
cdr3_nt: TGTGCCAGCAGCTTCGTATGGGGGCTTGGAAGCCACACTGAAGCTTTCTTT
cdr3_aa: CASSFVWGLGSHTEAFF

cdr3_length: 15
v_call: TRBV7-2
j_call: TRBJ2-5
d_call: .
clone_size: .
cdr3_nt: TGTGCCAGCAGCTCGCTGCGGGGGCGAGCAGAGACCCAGTACTTC
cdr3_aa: CASSSLRGRAETQYF

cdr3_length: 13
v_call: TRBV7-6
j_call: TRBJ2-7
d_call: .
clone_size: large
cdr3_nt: TGTGCCAGCAGCTTAGAAGGTGGCAGGGAGCAGTACTTC
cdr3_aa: CASSLEGGREQYF

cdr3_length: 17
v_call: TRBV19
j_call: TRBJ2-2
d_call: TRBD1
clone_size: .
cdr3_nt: TGTGCCAGTAGTTCCAGGACAGGGCTCGCGAACACCGGGGAGCTGTTTTTT
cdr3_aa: CASSSRTGLANTGELFF

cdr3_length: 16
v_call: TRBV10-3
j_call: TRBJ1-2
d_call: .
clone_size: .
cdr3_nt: TGTGCCATCAGTGAGGGCGGGCTAGGAGGGAAGGATGGCTACACCTTC
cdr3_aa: CAISEGGLGGKDGYTF

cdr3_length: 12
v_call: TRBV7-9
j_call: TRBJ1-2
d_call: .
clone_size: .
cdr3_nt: TGTGCCAGCAGCGAGCTGGCGGCCCTCTACACCTTC
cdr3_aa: CASSELAALYTF

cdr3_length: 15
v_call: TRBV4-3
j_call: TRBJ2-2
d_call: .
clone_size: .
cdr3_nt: TGCGCCAGCAGCCAAGGAGGAGCGGACACCGGGGAGCTGTTTTTT
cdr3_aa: CASSQGGADTGELFF

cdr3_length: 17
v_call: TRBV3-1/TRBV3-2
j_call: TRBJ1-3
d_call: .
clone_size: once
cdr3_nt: TGTGCCAGCAGCCAAGAACCGGGAGCCCGGTCTGGAAACACCATATATTTT
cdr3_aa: CASSQEPGARSGNTIYF

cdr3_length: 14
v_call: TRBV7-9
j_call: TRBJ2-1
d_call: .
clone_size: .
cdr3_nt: TGTGCCAGCAGCTTAGGCTACAGGGAAACTGAGCAGTTCTTC
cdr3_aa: CASSLGYRETEQFF

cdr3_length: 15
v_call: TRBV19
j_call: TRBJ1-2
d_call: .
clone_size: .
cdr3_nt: TGTGCCAGTAGTATAGATTGGTTCCAGGACTATGGCTACACCTTC
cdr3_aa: CASSIDWFQDYGYTF

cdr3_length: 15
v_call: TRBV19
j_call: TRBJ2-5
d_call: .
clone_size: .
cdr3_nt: TGTGCCAGTAGTTCGAGTATTACCCTCCTAGAGACCCAGTACTTC
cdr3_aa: CASSSSITLLETQYF

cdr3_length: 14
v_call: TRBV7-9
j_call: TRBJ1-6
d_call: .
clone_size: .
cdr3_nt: TGTGCCAGCAGCCAGGACAGTATCAATTCACCCCTCCACTTT
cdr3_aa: CASSQDSINSPLHF

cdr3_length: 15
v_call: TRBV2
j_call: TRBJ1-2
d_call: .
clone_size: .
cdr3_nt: TGTGCCAGCACCCGGGGGGGAGGAGCTAACTATGGCTACACCTTC
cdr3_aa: CASTRGGGANYGYTF

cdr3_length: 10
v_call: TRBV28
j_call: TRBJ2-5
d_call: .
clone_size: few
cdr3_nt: TGTGCCAGCACCGGGGAGACCCAGTACTTC
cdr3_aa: CASTGETQYF

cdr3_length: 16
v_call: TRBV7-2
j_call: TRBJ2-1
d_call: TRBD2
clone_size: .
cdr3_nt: TGTGCCAGCAGCTCGTCGACTAGCGGGATCTACAATGAGCAGTTCTTC
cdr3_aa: CASSSSTSGIYNEQFF